This record looks at one T cell receptor beta chain sequence and its context. Its antigen is unknown. No much larger clone exists at a distance of one base, and base qualities are not known. Enrolling through a virtual design, the prospective study's participants ranged in age from roughly 18 to 90 years and lived across 24 United States geographic areas. In the prospective study, participants were assigned to cohorts based on the clinical history participants reported in a screening survey and a study questionnaire. Exposed participants had been in contact, within 2 weeks of entering the study, with a person who had a PCR-confirmed or clinician-diagnosed case of COVID-19. Mobile phlebotomists in the prospective study collected whole blood, serum and a nasopharyngeal or oropharyngeal swab from every participant. Participants in the prospective study had the option to provide additional blood draws and questionnaires over an approximately 2-month period. Before DNA extraction, blood samples from the prospective study were shipped at room temperature or frozen.

This record belongs to a study of blood T cell repertoires in COVID-19 (TCRdb year 2020). About the study as a whole: Collaborator samples came from the United States, Italy and Spain and covered acute and convalescent phases of COVID-19. Deeply sampled blood TCRbeta repertoires from subjects exposed to, actively infected with, or recovered from COVID-19 were included in the dataset. A freely available public database, intended as a resource for researchers studying the immune response to SARS-CoV-2, is where the repertoires were released. The samples were drawn from two sources: the first 160 participants of the ongoing ImmuneRACE study, and 1,000 to 1,500 subjects contributed by 6 global collaborators. The material from the prospective study consisted of cDNA or gDNA derived from T cells, B-cell-depleted T cells, or PBMCs. Sample metadata almost always included a de-identified subject ID, COVID-19 status, age in years and sex. Where available, HLA class I and class II types were taken from metadata supplied by the sample provider and were not determined by assay-based typing. Study-wide findings and limitations: The amount of clinical and demographic metadata varied by source and participant and was provided uncurated.

The CDR3 measures 16 amino acids from cysteine to phenylalanine. The only DNA kept is the CDR3, 48 bases in frame from the first base. The germline ends are 22 bases apart after V is trimmed by 4 bases and J by 6 bases. CDR1 and CDR2 are drawn from the germline V gene (reference sequence): LGHDT, YNNKEL. The immunoSEQ Assay, a bias-controlled multiplex PCR, was used to amplify TCRbeta CDR3 regions from genomic DNA. As for the original processing: Within the assay, amplification of reference gene primers was used to estimate how many nucleated cells each sample contained. To quantify the absolute abundance of each unique TCRbeta CDR3 rearrangement, sequence reads were collapsed and filtered. Productive Simpson clonality was computed per sample as the square root of Simpson's diversity index over productive rearrangements. Drawn from immuneACCESS, this table holds only the in-frame rearrangements with V and J called that TCRdb kept. Clones are partly lost; checked studies trace under half to an unresolved V gene and leave the rest unexplained. From that table come the V and J calls and clone size; the DNA was used to work out D and trimming. The sample data list fewer than 250,000 clones, and 83% of these were observed just once. Approximately 4% of the sample rests with the top ten.

Recombination linked TRBV3-1 (or the pseudogene TRBV3-2) to TRBJ2-7; the D gene is perhaps TRBD1, on 6 matching bases. The TCR was taken from a woman aged 40 to 55 who had been exposed to COVID-19. The sample consisted of PBMCs or T cells enriched from blood (not recorded which). CDR3 loop: CASSLLGVGGLGEQYF. The sequenced DNA: TGTGCCAGCAGCCTCCTGGGAGTAGGGGGTCTCGGCGAGCAGTACTTC.